This T cell receptor (beta chain) was documented in a study of CD8 T cells in Susac syndrome. RNA amounts of roughly 0.45 to 1 ug underwent reverse transcription with random hexamers. Amplification of TCR beta CDR3 spanned 54 Vbeta and 13 Jbeta via immunoSEQ multiplex PCR. TCRdb fed the immunoSEQ multiplex PCR reads into MiXCR, producing one record per CDR3 protein. This table holds roughly 130,000 distinct CDR3 sequences, roughly 94% found once. It was negative isolation that provided the CD8+ and CD4+ T cells, whereas TEMRA cells were enriched by FACS. V shed 3 bases, J shed 4 bases, and the junction held 12 bases outside the gene matches. Germline CDR1 is SGHDN and CDR2 is FVKESK. The CDR3 has 17 amino acids. In its sample, this clonotype was seen once.

The rearrangement uses TRBV14 and TRBJ2-1; 7 bases are a match to TRBD2. Material for sequencing was CD4+ T cells from PBMCs. The receptor comes from a human donor with multiple sclerosis. CDR3 sequence reads: CASSQSNGRGSYNEQFF. The CDR3 nucleotides read TGTGCCAGCAGCCAGTCGAATGGGCGGGGGAGTTACAATGAGCAGTTCTTC.